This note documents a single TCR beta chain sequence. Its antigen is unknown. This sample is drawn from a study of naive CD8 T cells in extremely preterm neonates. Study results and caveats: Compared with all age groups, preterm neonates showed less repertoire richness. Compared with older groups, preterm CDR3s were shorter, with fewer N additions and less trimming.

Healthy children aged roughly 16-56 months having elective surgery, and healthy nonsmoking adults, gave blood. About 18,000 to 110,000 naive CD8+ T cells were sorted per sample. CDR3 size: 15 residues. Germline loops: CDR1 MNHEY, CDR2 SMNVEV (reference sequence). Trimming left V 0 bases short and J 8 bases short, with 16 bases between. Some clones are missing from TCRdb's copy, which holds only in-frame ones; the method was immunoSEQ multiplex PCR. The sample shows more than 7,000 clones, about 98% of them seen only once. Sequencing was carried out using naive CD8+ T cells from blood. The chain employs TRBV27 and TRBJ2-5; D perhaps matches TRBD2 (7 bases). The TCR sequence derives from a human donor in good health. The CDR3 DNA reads TGTGCCAGCAGTTTATCGATAGGAGGGGGGGATACCCAGTACTTC. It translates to CASSLSIGGGDTQYF.